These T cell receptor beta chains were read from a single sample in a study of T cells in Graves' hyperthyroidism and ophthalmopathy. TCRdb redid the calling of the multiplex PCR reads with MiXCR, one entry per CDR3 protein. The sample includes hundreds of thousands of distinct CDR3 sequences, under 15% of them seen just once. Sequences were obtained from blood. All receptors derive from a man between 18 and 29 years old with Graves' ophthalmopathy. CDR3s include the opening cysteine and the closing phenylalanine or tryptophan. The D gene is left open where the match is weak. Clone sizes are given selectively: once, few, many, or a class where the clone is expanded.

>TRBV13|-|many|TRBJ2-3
TGTGCCAGCAGCTTAGAACCCCGGGGAGTTACAGATACGCAGTATTTT
CASSLEPRGVTDTQYF
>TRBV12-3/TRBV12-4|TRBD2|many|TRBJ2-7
TGTGCCAGCAGCTTAGGACTAGCGGGAGAACGGGACTCCTACGAGCAGTACTTC
CASSLGLAGERDSYEQYF
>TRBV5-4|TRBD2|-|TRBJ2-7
TGTGCCAGCAGCTCCACTAGCGGACCTTTGGGAGAGCAGTACTTC
CASSSTSGPLGEQYF
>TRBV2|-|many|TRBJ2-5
TGTGCCAGCAGTGAAAGGGCAGAACGTTTACAGACCCAGTACTTC
CASSERAERLQTQYF
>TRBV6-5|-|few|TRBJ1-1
TGTGCCAGCAGTTACATAGGTCCTGCCACTGAAGCTTTCTTT
CASSYIGPATEAFF
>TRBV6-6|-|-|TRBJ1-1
TGTGCCAGCAGTTACTCGATTCCAGGGGCTGAAGCTTTCTTT
CASSYSIPGAEAFF
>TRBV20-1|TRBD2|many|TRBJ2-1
TGCAGTGTCCCCCCCCTGGGCGGGAGCTCCTACAATGAGCAGTTCTTC
CSVPPLGGSSYNEQFF
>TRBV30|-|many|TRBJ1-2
TGTGCCTGGAGTGTAGGGGCTTTCTATGGCTACACCTTC
CAWSVGAFYGYTF
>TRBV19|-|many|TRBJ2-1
TGTGCCAGTACGGGAGAAATGGCATACAATGAGCAGTTCTTC
CASTGEMAYNEQFF
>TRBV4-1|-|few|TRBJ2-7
TGCGCCAGCAGCCATACAGGGAGTCCCTACGAGCAGTACTTC
CASSHTGSPYEQYF
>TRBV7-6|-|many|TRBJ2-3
TGTGCCAGCAGCTTACCCGGTTCTAGCACAGATACGCAGTATTTT
CASSLPGSSTDTQYF
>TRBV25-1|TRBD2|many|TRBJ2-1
TGTGCCAGCAGTGGAATCTCTCTGGCGGGAGGTTCCTACAATGAGCAGTTCTTC
CASSGISLAGGSYNEQFF
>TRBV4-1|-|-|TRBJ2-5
TGCGCCAGCAGCCAGGATCTGGTTTTGAAGACCCAGTACTTC
CASSQDLVLKTQYF
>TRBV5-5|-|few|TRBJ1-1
TGTGCCAGCAGCTTGGTCCGGGGAAAGAACACTGAAGCTTTCTTT
CASSLVRGKNTEAFF
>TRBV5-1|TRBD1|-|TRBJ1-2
TGCGCCAGCAGCTTAGGGACAGAGTACTATGGCTACACCTTC
CASSLGTEYYGYTF
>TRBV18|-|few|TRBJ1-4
TGTGCCAGCTCACAAGAAGGGGAAAAACTGTTTTTT
CASSQEGEKLFF
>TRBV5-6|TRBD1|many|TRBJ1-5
TGTGCCAGCAGCTTGGCACAGGGGCACAATCAGCCCCAGCATTTT
CASSLAQGHNQPQHF
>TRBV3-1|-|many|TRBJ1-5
TGTGCCAGCAGCCCAGGGTTGGGCAATCAGCCCCAGCATTTT
CASSPGLGNQPQHF
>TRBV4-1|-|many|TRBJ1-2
TGCGCCAGCAGCCACGCGGGGGGTTTTAACTATGGCTACACCTTC
CASSHAGGFNYGYTF
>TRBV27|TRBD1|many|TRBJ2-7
TGTGCCAGCAGCCCCTCCCAGGGGGTCGACGAGCAGTACTTC
CASSPSQGVDEQYF
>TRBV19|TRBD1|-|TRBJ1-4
TGTGCCAGTAGTATGGACAGGTGGGATGAAAAACTGTTTTTT
CASSMDRWDEKLFF
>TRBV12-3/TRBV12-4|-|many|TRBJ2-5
TGTGCCAGCAGACGACCCGGGCCCCGAGCAGAGACCCAGTACTTC
CASRRPGPRAETQYF
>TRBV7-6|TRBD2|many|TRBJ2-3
TGTGCCAGCAGCCCAACGACTAGCGGGGCAACAGATACGCAGTATTTT
CASSPTTSGATDTQYF
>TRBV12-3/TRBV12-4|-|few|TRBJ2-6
TGTGCCAGCAGTTTGGGGGTTGGGGCCAACGTCCTGACTTTC
CASSLGVGANVLTF
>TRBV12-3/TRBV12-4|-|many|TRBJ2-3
TGTGCCAGCAGAAGGGGGAGAGCAGATACGCAGTATTTT
CASRRGRADTQYF
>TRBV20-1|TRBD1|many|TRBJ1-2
TGCAGTGCTAGACGCCCAACAGGGGGCGGGCAGGCCTGGGGCTACACCTTC
CSARRPTGGGQAWGYTF
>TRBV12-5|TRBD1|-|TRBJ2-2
TGTGCTAGTGGTTTGGTAACTCCGGGACAGGGGGCGATTTTTTTCCCCGGGGAGCTGTTTTTT
CASGLVTPGQGAIFFPGELFF
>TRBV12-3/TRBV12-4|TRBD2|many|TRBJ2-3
TGTGCCAGCAGTCGACTAGCTTCAGATACGCAGTATTTT
CASSRLASDTQYF
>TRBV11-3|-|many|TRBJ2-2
TGTGCCAGCAGCTTCCGCTTGGGGTGGACCCAGGAGCTGTTTTTT
CASSFRLGWTQELFF
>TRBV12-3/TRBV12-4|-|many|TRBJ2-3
TGTGCCAGCAGAGAAAGGGCGGCGGGTACGCAGTATTTT
CASRERAAGTQYF
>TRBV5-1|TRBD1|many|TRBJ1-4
TGCGCCAGCAGCTTGGGACAGGGAGACGAAAAACTGTTTTTT
CASSLGQGDEKLFF
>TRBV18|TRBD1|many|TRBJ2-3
TGTGCCAGCTCACCTGGACAGGCCTTCACAGATACGCAGTATTTT
CASSPGQAFTDTQYF
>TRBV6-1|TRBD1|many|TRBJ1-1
TGTGCCAGCTCATTCCGGGACAGCAATGAAGCTTTCTTT
CASSFRDSNEAFF
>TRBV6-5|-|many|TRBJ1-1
TGTGCCAGCAGTTACTCGACAGTTGCGAACACTGAAGCTTTCTTT
CASSYSTVANTEAFF
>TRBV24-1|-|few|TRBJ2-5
TGTGCCACCAGTGGTATCCGGGACAATCCCCAAGAGACCCAGTACTTC
CATSGIRDNPQETQYF
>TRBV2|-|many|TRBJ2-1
TGTGCCAGCACTCGAGTAGAGGGCCACAATGAGCAGTTCTTC
CASTRVEGHNEQFF
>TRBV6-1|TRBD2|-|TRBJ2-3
TGTGCCAGCAGTGAATTCTCTAGCGGGGACGTTAGCACAGATACGCAGTATTTT
CASSEFSSGDVSTDTQYF
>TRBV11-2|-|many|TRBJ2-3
TGTGCCAGCAGCTTAGTCCAAGATACGCAGTATTTT
CASSLVQDTQYF
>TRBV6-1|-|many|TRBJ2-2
TGTGCCAGCAGCCCGGGACATGGTGGCACCGGGGAGCTGTTTTTT
CASSPGHGGTGELFF
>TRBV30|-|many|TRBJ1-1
TGTGCCTGGAAGGCTGGAGGGGCCGAGAACACTGAAGCTTTCTTT
CAWKAGGAENTEAFF
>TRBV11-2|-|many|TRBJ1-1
TGTGCCAGCAGCTTAGAACCGAATGGTGCTTTCTTT
CASSLEPNGAFF
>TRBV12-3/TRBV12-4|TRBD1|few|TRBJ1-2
TGTGCCAGCAGTTGGACAGGGGGGTATGGCTACACCTTC
CASSWTGGYGYTF
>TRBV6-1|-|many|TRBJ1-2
TGTGCCAGCAGTTCCATTTCCCGGAACCGCAACTATGGCTACACCTTC
CASSSISRNRNYGYTF